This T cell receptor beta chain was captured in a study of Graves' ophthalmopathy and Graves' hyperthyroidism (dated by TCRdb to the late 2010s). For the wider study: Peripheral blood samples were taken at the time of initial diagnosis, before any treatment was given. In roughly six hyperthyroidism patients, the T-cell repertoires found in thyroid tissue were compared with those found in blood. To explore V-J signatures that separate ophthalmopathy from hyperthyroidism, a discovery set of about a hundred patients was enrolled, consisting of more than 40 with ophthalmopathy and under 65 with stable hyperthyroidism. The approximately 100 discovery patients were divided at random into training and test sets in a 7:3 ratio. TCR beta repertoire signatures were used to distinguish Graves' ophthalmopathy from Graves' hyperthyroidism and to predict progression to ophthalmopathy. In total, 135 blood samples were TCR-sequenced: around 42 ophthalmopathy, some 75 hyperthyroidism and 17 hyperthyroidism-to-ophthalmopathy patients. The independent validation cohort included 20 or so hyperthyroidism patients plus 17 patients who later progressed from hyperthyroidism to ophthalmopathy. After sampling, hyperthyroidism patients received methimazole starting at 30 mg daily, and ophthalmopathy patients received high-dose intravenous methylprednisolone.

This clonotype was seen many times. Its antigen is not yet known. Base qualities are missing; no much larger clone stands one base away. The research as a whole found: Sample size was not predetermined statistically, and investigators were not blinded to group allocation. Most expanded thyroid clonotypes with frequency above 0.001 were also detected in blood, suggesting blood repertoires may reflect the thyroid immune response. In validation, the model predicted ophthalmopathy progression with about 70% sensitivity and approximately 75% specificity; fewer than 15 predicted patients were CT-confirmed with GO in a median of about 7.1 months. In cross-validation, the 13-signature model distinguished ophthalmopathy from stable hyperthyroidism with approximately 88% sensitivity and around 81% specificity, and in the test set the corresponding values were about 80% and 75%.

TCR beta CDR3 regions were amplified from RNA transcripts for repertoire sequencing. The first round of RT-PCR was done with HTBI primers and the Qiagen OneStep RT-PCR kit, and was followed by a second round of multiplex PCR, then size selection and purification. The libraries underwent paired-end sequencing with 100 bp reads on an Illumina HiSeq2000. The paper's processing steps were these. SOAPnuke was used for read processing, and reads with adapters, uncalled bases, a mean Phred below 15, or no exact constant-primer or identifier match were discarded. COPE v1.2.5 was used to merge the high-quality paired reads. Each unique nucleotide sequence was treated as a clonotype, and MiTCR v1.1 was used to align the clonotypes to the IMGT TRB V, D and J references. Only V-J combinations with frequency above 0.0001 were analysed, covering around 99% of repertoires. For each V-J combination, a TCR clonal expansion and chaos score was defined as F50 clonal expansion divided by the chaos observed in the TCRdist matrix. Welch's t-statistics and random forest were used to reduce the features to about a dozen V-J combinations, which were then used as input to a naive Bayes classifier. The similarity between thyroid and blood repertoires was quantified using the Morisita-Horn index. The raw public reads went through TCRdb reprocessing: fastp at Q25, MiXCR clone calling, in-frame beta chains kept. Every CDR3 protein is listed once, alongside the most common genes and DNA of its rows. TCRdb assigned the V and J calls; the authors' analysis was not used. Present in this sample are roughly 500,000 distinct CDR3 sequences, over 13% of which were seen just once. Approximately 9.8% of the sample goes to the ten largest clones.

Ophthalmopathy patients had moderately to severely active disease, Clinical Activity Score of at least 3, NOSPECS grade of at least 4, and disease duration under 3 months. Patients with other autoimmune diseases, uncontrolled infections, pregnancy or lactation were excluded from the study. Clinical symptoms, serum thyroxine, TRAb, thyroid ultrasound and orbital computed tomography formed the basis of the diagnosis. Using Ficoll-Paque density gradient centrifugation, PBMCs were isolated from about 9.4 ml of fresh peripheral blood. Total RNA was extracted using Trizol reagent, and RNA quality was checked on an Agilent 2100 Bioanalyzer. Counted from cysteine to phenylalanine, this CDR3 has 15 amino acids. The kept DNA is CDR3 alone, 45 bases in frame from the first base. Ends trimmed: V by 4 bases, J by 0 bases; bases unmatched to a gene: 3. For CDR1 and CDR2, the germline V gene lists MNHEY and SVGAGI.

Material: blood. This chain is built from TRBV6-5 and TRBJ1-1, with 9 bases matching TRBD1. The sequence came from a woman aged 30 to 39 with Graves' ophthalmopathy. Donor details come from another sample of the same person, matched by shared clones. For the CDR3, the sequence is CASSWGDRVNTEAFF. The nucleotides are TGTGCCAGCAGTTGGGGGGACAGGGTGAACACTGAAGCTTTCTTT.